This is a list of T cell receptor beta chains from one sample in a study of blood T cell repertoires in COVID-19. Clones were sequenced by immunoSEQ multiplex PCR, and TCRdb holds only the in-frame ones, with some missing. The sample lists about 210,000 clones, approximately 84% seen once, with roughly 7.6% in the top ten. The sample consisted of peripheral blood. The receptors were sampled from a woman between 45 and 65 years old with active or convalescent COVID-19. The conserved cysteine and the conserved F or W are not part of the CDR3 here. The D gene is left open where the match is weak. Clone size is given for some rows only: seen once, a few or many times, or a class if the clone is expanded.

cdr3_aa: ASTSWTGGNEQF; d_call: TRBD1; j_call: TRBJ2-1; clone_size: NA; v_call: TRBV6-5
cdr3_aa: ATSDAPGTGDSYGYT; d_call: TRBD1; j_call: TRBJ1-2; clone_size: NA; v_call: TRBV24-1
cdr3_aa: ASSFRDRGTDTQY; d_call: TRBD1; j_call: TRBJ2-3; clone_size: once; v_call: TRBV6-5
cdr3_aa: ASSLQGAQGQPQH; d_call: TRBD1; j_call: TRBJ1-5; clone_size: NA; v_call: TRBV5-6
cdr3_aa: ASSLAGMGLDTEAF; d_call: NA; j_call: TRBJ1-1; clone_size: NA; v_call: TRBV5-1
cdr3_aa: ASSGTGAIYGYT; d_call: TRBD1; j_call: TRBJ1-2; clone_size: NA; v_call: TRBV5-6
cdr3_aa: ASSGRDRGAYGYT; d_call: TRBD1; j_call: TRBJ1-2; clone_size: NA; v_call: TRBV5-4
cdr3_aa: ASSLRILAGYNEQF; d_call: TRBD2; j_call: TRBJ2-1; clone_size: NA; v_call: TRBV7-2
cdr3_aa: ASSQTGPLGNSPLH; d_call: NA; j_call: TRBJ1-6; clone_size: NA; v_call: TRBV18
cdr3_aa: ASTDGRGGYT; d_call: NA; j_call: TRBJ1-2; clone_size: NA; v_call: TRBV6-4
cdr3_aa: ASSPGTGISNQPQH; d_call: TRBD1; j_call: TRBJ1-5; clone_size: NA; v_call: TRBV11-2
cdr3_aa: ASSGRDSPTDTQY; d_call: TRBD1; j_call: TRBJ2-3; clone_size: NA; v_call: TRBV19
cdr3_aa: ASSLRGAIYNSPLH; d_call: NA; j_call: TRBJ1-6; clone_size: NA; v_call: TRBV28
cdr3_aa: ASSPGLANGETQY; d_call: TRBD2; j_call: TRBJ2-5; clone_size: once; v_call: TRBV5-4
cdr3_aa: ASRTAVASYNEQF; d_call: NA; j_call: TRBJ2-1; clone_size: few; v_call: TRBV27
cdr3_aa: ASSPQASGTEAF; d_call: NA; j_call: TRBJ1-1; clone_size: NA; v_call: TRBV7-3
cdr3_aa: ASSKPKETQY; d_call: NA; j_call: TRBJ2-5; clone_size: NA; v_call: TRBV21-1
cdr3_aa: ASSPGTGTGYT; d_call: TRBD1; j_call: TRBJ1-2; clone_size: NA; v_call: TRBV18
cdr3_aa: ASSQDRGGPYGYT; d_call: NA; j_call: TRBJ1-2; clone_size: NA; v_call: TRBV4-1
cdr3_aa: ATSDLHTSGGTSYNEQF; d_call: TRBD2; j_call: TRBJ2-1; clone_size: NA; v_call: TRBV24-1
cdr3_aa: ASTRGNIFGNTIY; d_call: NA; j_call: TRBJ1-3; clone_size: NA; v_call: TRBV6-5
cdr3_aa: ASMGDGSEAF; d_call: NA; j_call: TRBJ1-1; clone_size: NA; v_call: TRBV6-5
cdr3_aa: ASSQGAGGPAETQY; d_call: TRBD2; j_call: TRBJ2-5; clone_size: NA; v_call: TRBV3-1/TRBV3-2
cdr3_aa: ASSQASGTGVAYEQY; d_call: TRBD1; j_call: TRBJ2-7; clone_size: NA; v_call: TRBV3-1/TRBV3-2
cdr3_aa: ASRELQGAPPTPHT; d_call: TRBD1; j_call: TRBJ1-2; clone_size: NA; v_call: TRBV6-1
cdr3_aa: AGKPGLYTDTQY; d_call: TRBD2; j_call: TRBJ2-3; clone_size: NA; v_call: TRBV27
cdr3_aa: ASSDRRMNTEAF; d_call: NA; j_call: TRBJ1-1; clone_size: NA; v_call: TRBV2
cdr3_aa: ASRTGDGPNSPLH; d_call: TRBD1; j_call: TRBJ1-6; clone_size: NA; v_call: TRBV4-1
cdr3_aa: ASSPDRGGGYT; d_call: TRBD1; j_call: TRBJ1-2; clone_size: NA; v_call: TRBV3-1/TRBV3-2
cdr3_aa: ASSDEGVGNSPLH; d_call: NA; j_call: TRBJ1-6; clone_size: NA; v_call: TRBV9
cdr3_aa: ASMQANYGYT; d_call: NA; j_call: TRBJ1-2; clone_size: few; v_call: TRBV2
cdr3_aa: ATSDHRVEQF; d_call: NA; j_call: TRBJ2-1; clone_size: NA; v_call: TRBV24-1
cdr3_aa: ASSFSPTGGNNQPQH; d_call: TRBD1; j_call: TRBJ1-5; clone_size: NA; v_call: TRBV28
cdr3_aa: ASSEYPPEEGTEAF; d_call: NA; j_call: TRBJ1-1; clone_size: NA; v_call: TRBV25-1
cdr3_aa: ASSGQGANGELF; d_call: TRBD1; j_call: TRBJ2-2; clone_size: NA; v_call: TRBV6-4
cdr3_aa: ASSVPGAGEKLF; d_call: NA; j_call: TRBJ1-4; clone_size: NA; v_call: TRBV19
cdr3_aa: ASSLAWGVQETQY; d_call: NA; j_call: TRBJ2-5; clone_size: NA; v_call: TRBV28
cdr3_aa: ATSDSTGRNYGYT; d_call: NA; j_call: TRBJ1-2; clone_size: NA; v_call: TRBV24-1
cdr3_aa: ASTLRGYEQY; d_call: NA; j_call: TRBJ2-7; clone_size: NA; v_call: TRBV28
cdr3_aa: ATTQGNIQY; d_call: NA; j_call: TRBJ2-4; clone_size: NA; v_call: TRBV10-3
cdr3_aa: ASSLVAGYTDTQY; d_call: TRBD2; j_call: TRBJ2-3; clone_size: NA; v_call: TRBV7-9
cdr3_aa: ASSRGAAGDTQY; d_call: NA; j_call: TRBJ2-3; clone_size: NA; v_call: TRBV7-3
cdr3_aa: ASSPGTSGRVAKNIQY; d_call: TRBD2; j_call: TRBJ2-4; clone_size: NA; v_call: TRBV6-2/TRBV6-3
cdr3_aa: ASSFSPGVSLH; d_call: NA; j_call: TRBJ1-6; clone_size: NA; v_call: TRBV6-6
cdr3_aa: ASSLAVGEGGQPQH; d_call: NA; j_call: TRBJ1-5; clone_size: few; v_call: TRBV5-8
cdr3_aa: ASSLYTPYNEQF; d_call: NA; j_call: TRBJ2-1; clone_size: NA; v_call: TRBV11-2
cdr3_aa: ATSRGQPTSGYT; d_call: NA; j_call: TRBJ1-2; clone_size: NA; v_call: TRBV15
cdr3_aa: ASSPSTSGETQY; d_call: TRBD2; j_call: TRBJ2-5; clone_size: once; v_call: TRBV3-1/TRBV3-2
cdr3_aa: ASSHGSGANVLT; d_call: NA; j_call: TRBJ2-6; clone_size: NA; v_call: TRBV3-1/TRBV3-2
cdr3_aa: ASSFDRATGELF; d_call: TRBD1; j_call: TRBJ2-2; clone_size: NA; v_call: TRBV11-1
cdr3_aa: ASSQLAGGEQY; d_call: TRBD2; j_call: TRBJ2-7; clone_size: once; v_call: TRBV7-9
cdr3_aa: ASTPSGGQYNEQF; d_call: TRBD2; j_call: TRBJ2-1; clone_size: NA; v_call: TRBV5-4
cdr3_aa: ASSFGLAGQETQY; d_call: TRBD2; j_call: TRBJ2-5; clone_size: NA; v_call: TRBV7-7
cdr3_aa: ASSLGGVSETQY; d_call: NA; j_call: TRBJ2-5; clone_size: NA; v_call: TRBV5-5